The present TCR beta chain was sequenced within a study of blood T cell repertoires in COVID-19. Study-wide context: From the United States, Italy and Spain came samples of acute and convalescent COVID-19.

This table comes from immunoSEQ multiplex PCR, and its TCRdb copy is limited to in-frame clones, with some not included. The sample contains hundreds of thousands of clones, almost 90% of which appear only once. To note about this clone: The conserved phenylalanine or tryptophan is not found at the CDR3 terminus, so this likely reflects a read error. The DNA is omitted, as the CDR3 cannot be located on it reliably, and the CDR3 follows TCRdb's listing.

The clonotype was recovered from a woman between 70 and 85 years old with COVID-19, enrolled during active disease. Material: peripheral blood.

The chain's CDR3 is CASSKVSSECR. This chain uses TRBV21-1 with TRBJ1-1. TRBV21-1 is shown as a pseudogene. Termini included, the CDR3 measures 11 amino acids.